This T cell receptor beta chain was obtained from a study of blood T cell repertoires in COVID-19. Germline-derived CDR1 and CDR2 are SEHNR and FQNEAQ (reference sequence). The germline V and J ends were trimmed by 4 bases and 6 bases, with 13 bases remaining between them. The CDR3 length is 14 residues. In the original analysis: Quantification of nucleated cells was approximated via reference gene primer amplification. Method: immunoSEQ multiplex PCR; TCRdb's copy keeps in-frame clones and lacks some. V and J calls and clone size are those listed in that table; D and trimming were worked out from the DNA. The repertoire includes under 250,000 clones, 88% of them detected once, and roughly 6% sits in the top ten.

The sequenced sample was peripheral blood. The sequence came from a woman in her 30s with COVID-19, enrolled during active disease. The chain joins TRBV7-9 to TRBJ2-1, with a tentative D call TRBD2 (5 bases). The CDR3 DNA sequence: TGTGCCAGCAGCTCAACCGCCCGGGGCAATGAGCAGTTCTTC. Translation gives CASSSTARGNEQFF.